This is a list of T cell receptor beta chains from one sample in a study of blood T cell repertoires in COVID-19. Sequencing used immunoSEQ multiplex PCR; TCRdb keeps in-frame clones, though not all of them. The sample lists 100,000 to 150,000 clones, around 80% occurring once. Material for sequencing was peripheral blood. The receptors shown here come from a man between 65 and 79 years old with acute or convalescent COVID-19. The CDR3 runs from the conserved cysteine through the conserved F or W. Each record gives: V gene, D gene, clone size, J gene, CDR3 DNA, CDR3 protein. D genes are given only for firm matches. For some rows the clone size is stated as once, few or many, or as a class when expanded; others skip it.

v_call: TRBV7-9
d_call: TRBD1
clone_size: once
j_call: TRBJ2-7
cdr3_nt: TGTGCCAGCAGCTTAGGTCCGGGACAGGGGACCTACGAGCAGTACTTC
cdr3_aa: CASSLGPGQGTYEQYF

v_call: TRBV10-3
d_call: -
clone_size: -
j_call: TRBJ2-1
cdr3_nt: TGTGCCATCAGTGAGGCGGGGCCTGAGCAGTTCTTC
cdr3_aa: CAISEAGPEQFF

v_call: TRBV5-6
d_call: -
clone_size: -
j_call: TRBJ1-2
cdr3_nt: TGTGCCAGCAGCTCACAGGGTGGATATGGCTACACCTTC
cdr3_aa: CASSSQGGYGYTF

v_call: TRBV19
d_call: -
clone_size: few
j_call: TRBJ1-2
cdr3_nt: TGTGCCAGTAGTATCGGACCGGGGGACTATGGCTACACCTTC
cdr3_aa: CASSIGPGDYGYTF

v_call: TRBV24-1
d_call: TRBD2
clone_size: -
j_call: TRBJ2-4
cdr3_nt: TGTGCCACCACACGGACTACTAGCGGGGGCCTTAAGGAAGCCAAAAACATTCAGTACTTC
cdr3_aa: CATTRTTSGGLKEAKNIQYF

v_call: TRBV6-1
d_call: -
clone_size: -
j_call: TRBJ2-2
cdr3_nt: TGTGCCAGCAGTGACGGGTCAGTTTCCGGGGAGCTGTTTTTT
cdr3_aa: CASSDGSVSGELFF

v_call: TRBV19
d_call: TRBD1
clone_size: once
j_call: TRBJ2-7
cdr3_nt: TGTGCCAGTAAGTCGCAGGGGGCCGCCGAGCAGTACTTC
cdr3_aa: CASKSQGAAEQYF

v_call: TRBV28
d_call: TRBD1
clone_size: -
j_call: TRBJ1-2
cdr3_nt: TGTGCCAGCAGAACAGGGGGCCTTGGCTACACCTTC
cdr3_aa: CASRTGGLGYTF

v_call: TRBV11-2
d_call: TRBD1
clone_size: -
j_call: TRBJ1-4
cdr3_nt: TGTGCCAGCAGCCCCCGGGACAGAGGTGAAAAACTGTTTTTT
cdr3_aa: CASSPRDRGEKLFF

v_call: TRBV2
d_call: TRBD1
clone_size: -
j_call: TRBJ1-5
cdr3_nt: TGTGCCATCTGGACAGGGACCAGCAATCAGCCCCAGCATTTT
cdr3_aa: CAIWTGTSNQPQHF

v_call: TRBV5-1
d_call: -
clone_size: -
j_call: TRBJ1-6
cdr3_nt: TGCGCCAGCAGTGAAGTACGCGGTTCACCCCTCCACTTT
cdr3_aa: CASSEVRGSPLHF

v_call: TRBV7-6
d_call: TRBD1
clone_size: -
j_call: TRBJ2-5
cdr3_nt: TGTGCCAGCAGCGCCGGGACAGGAGACCAAGAGACCCAGTACTTC
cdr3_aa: CASSAGTGDQETQYF

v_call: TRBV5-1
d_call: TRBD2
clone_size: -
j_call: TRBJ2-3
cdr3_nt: TGCGCCAGCGGGTTACTAGCGTCTGTCACAGATACGCAGTATTTT
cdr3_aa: CASGLLASVTDTQYF

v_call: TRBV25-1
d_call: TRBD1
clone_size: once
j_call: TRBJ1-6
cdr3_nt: TGTGCCAGCAGTGACCGGGACAGAATGAATTCACCCCTCCACTTT
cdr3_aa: CASSDRDRMNSPLHF

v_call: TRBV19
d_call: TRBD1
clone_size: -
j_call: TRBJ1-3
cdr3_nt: TGTGCCAGTAGTACCCCGGGACAGGGTTTCTCTGGAAACACCATATATTTT
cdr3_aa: CASSTPGQGFSGNTIYF

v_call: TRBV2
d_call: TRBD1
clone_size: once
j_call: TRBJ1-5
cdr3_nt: TGTGCCAGCGCGGACAGGGGATTTTGGCAGCCCCAGCATTTT
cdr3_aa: CASADRGFWQPQHF

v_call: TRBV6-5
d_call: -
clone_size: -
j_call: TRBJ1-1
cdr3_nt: TGTGCCAGCAGATCTACACGGGCTGAAGCTTTCTTT
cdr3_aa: CASRSTRAEAFF

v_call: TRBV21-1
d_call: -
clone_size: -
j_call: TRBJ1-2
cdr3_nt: TGTGCCAGCAGCAAACAGAACGCTGGGACAGGGATTAACTATGGCTACACCTTC
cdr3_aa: CASSKQNAGTGINYGYTF

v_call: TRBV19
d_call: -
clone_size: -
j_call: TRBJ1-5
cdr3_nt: TGTGCCAGTAGTAGTGGCTGGGGAGCAGGCAATCAGCCCCAGCATTTT
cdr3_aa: CASSSGWGAGNQPQHF

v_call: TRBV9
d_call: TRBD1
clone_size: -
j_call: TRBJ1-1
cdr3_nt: TGTGCCAGCAGCCCATTACAGGGGAGCGGCACTGAAGCTTTCTTT
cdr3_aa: CASSPLQGSGTEAFF

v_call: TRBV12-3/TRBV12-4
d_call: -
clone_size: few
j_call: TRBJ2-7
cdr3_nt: TGTGCCAGCAGTTTGGCTAGCGCCTACGAGCAGTACTTC
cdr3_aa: CASSLASAYEQYF

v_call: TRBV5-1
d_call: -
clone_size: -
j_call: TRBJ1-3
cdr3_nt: TGCGCCAGCAGCAACCGCCCGGGACAACGCGCGTGGTTCTCTGGAAACACCATATATTTT
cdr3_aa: CASSNRPGQRAWFSGNTIYF

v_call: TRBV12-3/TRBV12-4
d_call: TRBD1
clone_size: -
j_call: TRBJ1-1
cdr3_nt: TGTGCCAGCAGCTCTACAGGGGGGGCTGAAGCTTTCTTT
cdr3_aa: CASSSTGGAEAFF

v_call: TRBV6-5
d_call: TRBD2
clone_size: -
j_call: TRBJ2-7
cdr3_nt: TGTGCCAGCAGCAAAAGCGGGGGGGCCTACGAGCAGTACTTC
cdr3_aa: CASSKSGGAYEQYF

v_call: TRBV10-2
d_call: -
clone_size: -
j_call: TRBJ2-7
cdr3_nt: TGCGCCAGCAGTTTAGGGGTCTCCTACGAGCAGTACTTC
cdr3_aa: CASSLGVSYEQYF

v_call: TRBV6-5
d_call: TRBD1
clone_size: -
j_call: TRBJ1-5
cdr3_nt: TGTGCCAGCAGGACCCTGACAGGGGAAAAACAGCCCCAGCATTTT
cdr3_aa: CASRTLTGEKQPQHF

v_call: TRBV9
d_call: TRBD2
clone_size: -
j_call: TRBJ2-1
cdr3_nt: TGTGCCAGCAGCGTAGAGCGGGGGGGCGTGGGTGAGCAGTTCTTC
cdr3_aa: CASSVERGGVGEQFF

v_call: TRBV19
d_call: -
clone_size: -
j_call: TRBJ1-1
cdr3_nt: TGTGCCAGTATGCACAGGGCCGGCGTCACTGAAGCTTTCTTT
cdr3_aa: CASMHRAGVTEAFF

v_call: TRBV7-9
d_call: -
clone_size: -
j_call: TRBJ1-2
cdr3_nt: TGTGCCAGCAGCCCCATAAACAGGGCTGGCTACACCTTC
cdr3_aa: CASSPINRAGYTF

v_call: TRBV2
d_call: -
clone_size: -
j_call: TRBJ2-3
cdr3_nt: TGTGCCAGCAGTGGGCAGGTTTCCTGGACAGATACGCAGTATTTT
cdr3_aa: CASSGQVSWTDTQYF

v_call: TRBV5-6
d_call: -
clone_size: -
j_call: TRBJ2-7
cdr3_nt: TGTGCCAGCAGCCCAGGGGATTCGCCCCTTTTCTACGAGCAGTACTTC
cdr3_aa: CASSPGDSPLFYEQYF

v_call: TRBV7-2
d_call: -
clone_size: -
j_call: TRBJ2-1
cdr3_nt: TGTGCCAGCAGCTTATCCGGGGGACTTTACAATGAGCAGTTCTTC
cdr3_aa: CASSLSGGLYNEQFF

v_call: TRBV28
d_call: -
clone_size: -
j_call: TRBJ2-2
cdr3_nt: TGTGCCAGCAGTTCGCGACGCCGGAGGGGGCCGAACACCGGGGAGCTGTTTTTT
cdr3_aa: CASSSRRRRGPNTGELFF

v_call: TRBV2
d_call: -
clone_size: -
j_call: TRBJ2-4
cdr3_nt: TGTGCCAGCAGCCTCGAACTAGCCAAAAACATTCAGTACTTC
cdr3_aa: CASSLELAKNIQYF

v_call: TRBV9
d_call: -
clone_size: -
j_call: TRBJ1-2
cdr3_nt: TGTGCCAGCAGCGTAGAACAGGCCCCCTATGGCTACACCTTC
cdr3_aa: CASSVEQAPYGYTF

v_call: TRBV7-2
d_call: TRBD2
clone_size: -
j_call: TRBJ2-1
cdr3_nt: TGTGCCAGCACCCTTAGCGGGGGGTGGAATGAGCAGTTCTTC
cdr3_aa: CASTLSGGWNEQFF

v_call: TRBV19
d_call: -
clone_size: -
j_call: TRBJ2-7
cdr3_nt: TGTGCCAGTAAGGGTCGGTGGGGCCCATCCTACGAGCAGTACTTC
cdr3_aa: CASKGRWGPSYEQYF

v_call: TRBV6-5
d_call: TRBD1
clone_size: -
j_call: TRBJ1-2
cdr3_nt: TGTGCCAGCAGCGCCGGGACAGGGGGCACCTATGGCTACACCTTC
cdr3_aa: CASSAGTGGTYGYTF

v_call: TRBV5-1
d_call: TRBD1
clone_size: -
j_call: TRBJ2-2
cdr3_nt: TGCGCCAGCTCCTCCCAAGGGGGGACAGGGAGTACCGGGGAGCTGTTTTTT
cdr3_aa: CASSSQGGTGSTGELFF

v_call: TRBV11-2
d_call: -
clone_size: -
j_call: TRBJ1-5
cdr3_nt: TGTGCCAGCAGCCTTACGGCGGGGGCCAATCAGCCCCAGCATTTT
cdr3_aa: CASSLTAGANQPQHF

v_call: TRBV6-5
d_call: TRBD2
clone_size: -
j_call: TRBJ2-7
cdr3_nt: TGTGCCAGCAGTAGGACTAGCGGGGGCCCCTACGAGCAGTACTTC
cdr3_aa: CASSRTSGGPYEQYF

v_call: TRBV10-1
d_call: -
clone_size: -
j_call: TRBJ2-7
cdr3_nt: TGCGCCAGCAGGCTAGACAGGTTTCGTCCCTACGAGCAGTACTTC
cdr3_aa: CASRLDRFRPYEQYF

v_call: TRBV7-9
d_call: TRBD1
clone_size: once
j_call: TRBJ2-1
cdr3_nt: TGTGCCAGCAGCCTCGGACAGGGTAGCTCCTACAATGAGCAGTTCTTC
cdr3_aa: CASSLGQGSSYNEQFF

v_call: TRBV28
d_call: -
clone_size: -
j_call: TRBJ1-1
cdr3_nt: TGTGCCAGCAGCCTCCCCAGCGGGATGATAACTGAAGCTTTCTTT
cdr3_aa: CASSLPSGMITEAFF

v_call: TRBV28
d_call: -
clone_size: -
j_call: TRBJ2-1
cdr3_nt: TGTGCCAGCAGCCTAGTGAGAATAGAAGGTGAGCAGTTCTTC
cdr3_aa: CASSLVRIEGEQFF

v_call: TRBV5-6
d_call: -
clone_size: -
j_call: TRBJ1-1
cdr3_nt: TGTGCCAGCAGCTTTGGGCAGGGAGGGGGCACTGAAGCTTTCTTT
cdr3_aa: CASSFGQGGGTEAFF

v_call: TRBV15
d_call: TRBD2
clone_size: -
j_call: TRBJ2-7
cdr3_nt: TGTGCCACCGAGGAGCGGGGGTCAACCTACGAGCAGTACTTC
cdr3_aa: CATEERGSTYEQYF

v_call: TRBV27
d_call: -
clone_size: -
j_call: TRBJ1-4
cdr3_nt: TGTGCCAGCAGCCGCAGGGGTCCCGGTGAAAAACTGTTTTTT
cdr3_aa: CASSRRGPGEKLFF

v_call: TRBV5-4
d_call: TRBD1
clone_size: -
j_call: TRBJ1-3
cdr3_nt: TGTGCCAGCAGCTTGGGGACAGGGGTCTCTGGAAACACCATATATTTT
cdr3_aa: CASSLGTGVSGNTIYF

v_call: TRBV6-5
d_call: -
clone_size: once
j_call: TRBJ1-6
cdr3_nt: TGTGCCAGCAGTTACCTTCAGGGGAATTCACCCCTCCACTTT
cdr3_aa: CASSYLQGNSPLHF

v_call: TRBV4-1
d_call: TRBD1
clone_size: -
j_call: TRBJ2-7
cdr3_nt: TGCGCCAGCAGCAAGGGGACCTGGACAGGCTCCTACGAGCAGTACTTC
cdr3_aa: CASSKGTWTGSYEQYF